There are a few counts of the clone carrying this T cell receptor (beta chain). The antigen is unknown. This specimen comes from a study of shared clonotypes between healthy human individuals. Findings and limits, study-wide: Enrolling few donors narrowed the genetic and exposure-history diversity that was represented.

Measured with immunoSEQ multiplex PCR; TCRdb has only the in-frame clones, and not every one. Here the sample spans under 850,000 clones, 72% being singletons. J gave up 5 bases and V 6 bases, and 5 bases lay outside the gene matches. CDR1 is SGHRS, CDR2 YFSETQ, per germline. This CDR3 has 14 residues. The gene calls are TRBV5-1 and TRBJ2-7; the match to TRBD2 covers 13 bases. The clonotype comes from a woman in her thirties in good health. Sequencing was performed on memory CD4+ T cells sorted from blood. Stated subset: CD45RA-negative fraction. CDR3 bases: TGCGCCAGCACCCCCGGGACTAGCGGGAACGAGCAGTACTTC. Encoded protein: CASTPGTSGNEQYF.